The 30 T cell receptor beta chains listed next were all sequenced from one sample in a study of PD-1 blockade in classical Hodgkin lymphoma (dated by TCRdb to 2018 to 2021). What the time point label conveys for this sample: cycle 2 day 1 (C2D1) of nivolumab. Every trial patient had relapsed following autologous stem cell transplantation, and prior brentuximab vedotin exposure was what differed among cohorts A, B and C. The library was prepared using the immunoSEQ multiplex PCR assay. The table comes from immuneACCESS by way of TCRdb, which keeps in-frame sequences with V and J called. Part of the clones is missing from these tables; in studies checked, under half for an unresolved V gene and the rest for unknown reasons. The sample records more than 90,000 clones, approximately 90% of which are singletons. About 6.4% of the sample belongs to the ten largest clones. The starting material was peripheral blood mononuclear cells (PBMCs), obtained before the second cycle of nivolumab. The origin of the receptors is a human donor with classical Hodgkin lymphoma.

Comments on this clone: An end of the junction differs from the germline gene, which may be a read error. The chain uses TRBV4-2 and TRBJ2-1; D is unresolved. This CDR3 spans 13 amino acids. The V gene's germline CDR1 is LGHNA and CDR2 YNFKEQ. In nucleotides, the CDR3 is TGTGCCGGCAGCCAAGTTAGTGGGAATGAGCAGTTCTTC. Translating gives CAGSQVSGNEQFF.

This clone was seen only once. The V and J genes are TRBV9 and TRBJ2-3; no firm D call. The CDR3 length is 15 residues. The ends were cut back, 0 bases at V and 3 bases at J, with 11 bases in the middle. CDR1 SGDLS and CDR2 YYNGEE come from the germline V gene. The CDR3, as DNA: TGTGCCAGCAGCGTAGCGATGATAGGGACAGATACGCAGTATTTT. Translated, it gives CASSVAMIGTDTQYF.

In its sample, this clone was seen a few times. The chain links TRBV19 to TRBJ1-2; 9 bases line up with TRBD1. After removal of 6 bases from V and 8 bases from J, the junction contained 10 bases not matched to a gene. The CDR3 runs 14 residues. Germline V gene sequence: CDR1 LNHDA, CDR2 SQIVND (reference sequence). The CDR3 DNA sequence: TGTGCCAGTAGCCTAATACAGGGGGCGCAAGGCTACACCTTC. Protein sequence: CASSLIQGAQGYTF.

The V gene is TRBV5-4, the J gene TRBJ2-7; D remains unclear. With 4 bases removed from V and 6 bases from J, the gap between germline ends came to 14 bases. The length of the CDR3 is 13 residues. The germline gives CDR1 SGHNT, CDR2 YYREEE (reference sequence). Written as DNA, the CDR3 is TGTGCCAGCAGCCACGCCCCCTCGACCGAGCAGTACTTC. This sequence encodes CASSHAPSTEQYF.

The V gene is TRBV18, the J gene TRBJ1-5; D remains unclear. CDR3 length: 14 residues. V was pared by 1 base and J by 3 bases, with 7 bases between. Germline loops: CDR1 KGHSH, CDR2 LQKENI. CDR3 coding DNA: TGTGCCAGCTCACCACGGAGTCCCAATCAGCCCCAGCATTTT. Protein product: CASSPRSPNQPQHF.

V gene TRBV28 combines with J gene TRBJ1-3; perhaps TRBD1 as D (5 bases). Germline CDR1 MDHEN, CDR2 SYDVKM. The CDR3 is 15 residues long. Trimming removed 8 bases from V and 1 base from J, with 15 bases in between. CDR3 DNA sequence: TGTGCCAGCTTTAACAGGTTGGCGTCTGGAAACACCATATATTTT. Translated: CASFNRLASGNTIYF.

The V call is TRBV15, the J call TRBJ1-4; the match to TRBD1 covers 12 bases. This CDR3 contains 17 residues. CDR1 and CDR2 (germline): LNHNV, YYDKDF (reference sequence). After removal of 3 bases from V and 8 bases from J, the junction contained 10 bases not matched to a gene. DNA for the CDR3: TGTGCCACCAGCAGCCTTGGGACAGGGGGCGAGCGAGAAAAACTGTTTTTT. Residues: CATSSLGTGGEREKLFF.

The V and J genes are TRBV6-5 and TRBJ2-7; 9 bases are shared with TRBD1. After removal of 10 bases from V and 5 bases from J, the junction contained 12 bases not matched to a gene. Germline CDR1 and CDR2: MNHEY and SVGAGI. This CDR3 has 14 residues. The CDR3 coding sequence is TGTGCCACCAACGGAGACAGGGGGTCGGACGAGCAGTACTTC. Its protein is CATNGDRGSDEQYF.

The chain recombines TRBV18 with TRBJ1-1; 8 positions match TRBD1. This CDR3 has 14 residues. After removal of 1 base from V and 4 bases from J, the junction contained 2 bases not matched to a gene. Germline CDR1 KGHSH, CDR2 LQKENI. In DNA form, the CDR3 reads TGTGCCAGCTCACCACGACAGGGGAGCACTGAAGCTTTCTTT. This gives the protein CASSPRQGSTEAFF.

J is TRBJ2-3 and V is TRBV5-1; D perhaps matches TRBD1 (6 bases). The V gene lost 4 bases and the J gene lost 3 bases, with 12 bases spanning the gap. CDR3 length equals 14 residues. Germline lookup yields CDR1 SGHRS and CDR2 YFSETQ. The CDR3, as DNA: TGCGCCAGCAGCGCCCTTCAGGGGACAGATACGCAGTATTTT. It specifies CASSALQGTDTQYF.

The chain has TRBV7-9 and TRBJ1-6; a possible D gene is TRBD1 (6 bases). Germline values: CDR1 SEHNR, CDR2 FQNEAQ (reference sequence). V dropped 4 bases and J dropped 7 bases, with 14 bases sitting between them. The CDR3 extends over 15 amino acids. The CDR3 DNA reads TGTGCCAGCAGCTCCTCCGGGACAAGGAATTCACCCCTCCACTTT. As protein: CASSSSGTRNSPLHF.

The chain carries TRBV9 and TRBJ2-3; D assignment may be TRBD1 or TRBD2 (5 bases each). The CDR3 sequence is 14 residues long. With 3 bases removed from V and 0 bases from J, the gap between germline ends came to 8 bases. Germline V gene sequence: CDR1 SGDLS, CDR2 YYNGEE. The CDR3 spells CASSARGSTDTQYF. The CDR3 coding sequence is TGTGCCAGCAGCGCGAGGGGCAGCACAGATACGCAGTATTTT. The full variable domain, rest sourced from reference TRBV9 and TRBJ2-3, is DSGVTQTPKHLITATGQRVTLRCSPRSGDLSVYWYQQSLDQGLQFLIQYYNGEERAKGNILERFSAQQFPDLHSELNLSSLELGDSALYFCASSARGSTDTQYFGPGTRLTVL.

V is TRBV5-6 and J is TRBJ2-6, with D perhaps matching TRBD1 (5 bases). Trimming shortened V by 1 base and J by 0 bases, and 8 bases separated the two germline ends. The CDR3 covers 16 residues. Germline-derived CDR1 and CDR2 are SGHDT and YYEEEE. In nucleotides, the CDR3 is TGTGCCAGCAGCTTGACAGGTTTCTCTGGGGCCAACGTCCTGACTTTC. Translating gives CASSLTGFSGANVLTF.

V gene TRBV10-2 combines with J gene TRBJ1-1; D uncertain. This CDR3 contains 18 residues. In germline, CDR1 is WSHSY, CDR2 SAAADI. Deletions cut 0 bases from V and 6 bases from J, with 23 bases between. The CDR3 nucleotides read TGCGCCAGCAGTGAGTCGTTCCAGCCGTTCCCCCAACCCTCTGAAGCTTTCTTT. As protein: CASSESFQPFPQPSEAFF.

The table lists this clone with a few counts. V is TRBV7-2 and J is TRBJ2-7; 8 nucleotides line up with TRBD2. Germline V gene sequence: CDR1 SGHTA, CDR2 FQGNSA. This CDR3 comprises 16 residues. V was pared by 1 base and J by 7 bases, with 12 bases of the junction left unmatched. This chain's CDR3 is CASSLGGLGGLHEQYF. Written as DNA, the CDR3 is TGTGCCAGCAGCTTAGGGGGACTAGGAGGCCTCCATGAGCAGTACTTC. The whole variable domain, filled in from reference TRBV7-2 and TRBJ2-7, reads GAGVSQSPSNKVTEKGKDVELRCDPISGHTALYWYRQSLGQGLEFLIYFQGNSAPDKSGLPSDRFSAERTGGSVSTLTIQRTQQEDSAVYLCASSLGGLGGLHEQYFGPGTRLTVT.

The chain employs TRBV2 and TRBJ1-1, with a tentative D call TRBD1 (6 bases). Germline V gives CDR1 SNHLY, CDR2 FYNNEI. Trimming took 8 bases from V and 11 from J, leaving 27 bases between them. The CDR3 covers 15 residues. CDR3 DNA sequence: TGTGCCAGCCACAAAAACAGGGAAATGGGATACTGGGCTTTCTTT. This encodes CASHKNREMGYWAFF. The full variable domain, completed using reference TRBV2 and TRBJ1-1, is EPEVTQTPSHQVTQMGQEVILRCVPISNHLYFYWYRQILGQKVEFLVSFYNNEISEKSEIFDDQFSVERPDGSNFTLKIRSTKLEDSAMYFCASHKNREMGYWAFFGQGTRLTVV.

This chain connects TRBV7-2 to TRBJ2-1, with 10 bases matching TRBD2. The length of the CDR3 is 16 residues. The germline V gene has CDR1 SGHTA and CDR2 FQGNSA. The trim removed 5 bases at V and 3 bases at J, leaving 7 bases unmatched. The CDR3 nucleotides are TGTGCCAGCAGCGGGGCGGAGCGGGGGGGCTACAATGAGCAGTTCTTC. It translates to CASSGAERGGYNEQFF.

The CDR3 region has the DNA TGTGCCAGCAGCTTTTTGGACGGGTCTAATGAAAAACTGTTTTTT. Translation: CASSFLDGSNEKLFF. V usage is TRBV9 and J usage is TRBJ1-4; D unresolved. CDR1 and CDR2 from the germline V gene are SGDLS and YYNGEE. This CDR3 comprises 15 residues. Between the trimmed V and J ends, which lost 4 bases and 3 bases, there was a span of 13 bases.

As DNA, the CDR3 is TGTGCCAGCAGGTACGGGACTAGCGGGGGAAATGAGCAGTTCTTC. Its translation is CASRYGTSGGNEQFF. The V gene is TRBV6-5, the J gene TRBJ2-1; 14 bases are a match to TRBD2. The CDR3 contains 15 residues. The V and J ends lost 6 bases and 7 bases, in that order; junction bases with no gene match: 5. Germline V CDR1 and CDR2: MNHEY, SVGAGI.

The V gene is TRBV7-8, the J gene TRBJ2-1; perhaps TRBD2 as D (6 bases). The V and J ends lost 2 bases and 8 bases respectively, with 22 bases between them. This CDR3 has 17 residues. Germline CDR1 SGHVS, CDR2 FQNEAQ. CDR3 coding DNA: TGTGCCAGCAGCTTATTTGGGGCCGGGAGAGTAGCGGATGAGCAGTTCTTC. Its protein product is CASSLFGAGRVADEQFF.

This clone was counted a few times. The chain combines TRBV29-1 with TRBJ1-5; D not certain. The germline V gene encodes CDR1 SQVTM and CDR2 ANQGSEA. With 3 bases removed from V and 5 bases from J, the gap between germline ends came to 11 bases. This CDR3 spans 13 amino acids. The CDR3 sequence: CSVENTPDQPQHF. CDR3 in DNA: TGCAGCGTTGAGAATACTCCGGATCAGCCCCAGCATTTT.

V gene TRBV9 combines with J gene TRBJ1-3; D possibly corresponds to TRBD1 (5 bases). V was pared by 10 bases and J by 4 bases, with 15 bases between. Germline V gives CDR1 SGDLS, CDR2 YYNGEE. This CDR3 has 13 residues. DNA for the CDR3: TGTGCCGGCGGGCAGGGCAAGGGAAACACCATATATTTT. Translated, it gives CAGGQGKGNTIYF.

The chain couples TRBV7-3 to TRBJ1-2, with 10 bases fitting TRBD1. This CDR3 spans 13 amino acids. Germline loops: CDR1 SGHTA, CDR2 FQGTGA. The trim removed 5 bases at V and 8 bases at J, leaving 5 bases unmatched. CDR3 loop: CASSLGTGDGYTF. The CDR3 bases are TGTGCCAGCAGCCTTGGGACAGGGGACGGCTACACCTTC.

This clone was found a few times. The V call is TRBV19, the J call TRBJ1-1, with 8 nucleotides matching TRBD1. Looked up from germline, CDR1 is LNHDA and CDR2 is SQIVND (reference sequence). With 3 bases clipped from V and 5 bases from J, the junction kept 5 bases outside the gene matches. The CDR3 has 14 amino acids. The CDR3: CASSMDRVRTEAFF. Here the CDR3 DNA reads TGTGCCAGTAGTATGGACAGGGTGAGGACTGAAGCTTTCTTT.

This clone turned up a few times. V gene TRBV28 combines with J gene TRBJ1-2; D unresolved. The germline CDR1 and CDR2 sequences are MDHEN and SYDVKM. V was pared by 3 bases and J by 8 bases, with 13 bases between. The CDR3 spans 13 residues. DNA of the CDR3: TGTGCCAGCAGTTTCGTACAAGTTTCCGGCTACACCTTC. Amino acid sequence: CASSFVQVSGYTF.

The V and J genes are TRBV7-2 and TRBJ2-3, with TRBD2 matching 11 bases. The CDR3 is 19 residues long. The V segment lost 1 base and the J segment 0 bases; nucleotides outside the gene matches: 9. Germline assignment: CDR1 SGHTA and CDR2 FQGNSA. CDR3 DNA: TGTGCCAGCAGCTTAGACGCGACTAGCGGGACAGCTAGCACAGATACGCAGTATTTT. Translated: CASSLDATSGTASTDTQYF.

The CDR3, as DNA: TGCGCCAGCAGTCGGACAGGGAACACTGAAGCTTTCTTT. It is translated as CASSRTGNTEAFF. J is TRBJ1-1 and V is TRBV4-3; 7 bases align to TRBD1. The CDR3 has 13 amino acids. Germline V gene sequence: CDR1 LGHNA, CDR2 YSLEER. The trim removed 6 bases at V and 1 base at J, leaving 2 bases unmatched.

This chain connects TRBV28 to TRBJ2-5; 8 bases align to TRBD2. CDR3 length: 15 amino acids. Per germline, CDR1 MDHEN and CDR2 SYDVKM. Trimming at V came to 3 bases and at J to 5 bases, leaving 8 bases not matched to a gene. CDR3 bases: TGTGCCAGCAGTTTGGCCAGCGGGGGTTGGGAGACCCAGTACTTC. Protein sequence: CASSLASGGWETQYF.

Regarding this clone: This specimen includes other DNA sequences encoding the same CDR3. V gene TRBV29-1 combines with J gene TRBJ2-2; 15 bases fit TRBD2. Germline loops: CDR1 SQVTM, CDR2 ANQGSEA. V shed 6 bases and J 5 bases; nucleotides not matched to a gene: 1. The CDR3 length is 14 residues. This CDR3 is CSVGTSGGTGELFF. In DNA form, the CDR3 reads TGCAGCGTCGGGACTAGCGGGGGGACCGGGGAGCTGTTTTTT.

V usage is TRBV10-3 and J usage is TRBJ1-6; D is ambiguous. V lost 6 bases and J lost 9, with 12 bases in between. CDR3 size: 13 residues. Germline loops: CDR1 ENHRY, CDR2 SYGVKD. The CDR3, as DNA: TGTGCCATCAGAGAGCTTACGGGTTCACCCCTCCACTTT. The encoded protein is CAIRELTGSPLHF.